The clone carrying this T cell receptor beta chain was recorded once. The sample is drawn from a study of blood T cell repertoires in COVID-19. On the study more broadly: Sources were T cells, B-cell-depleted T cells, or PBMCs; the material itself was cDNA or gDNA.

The assay was immunoSEQ multiplex PCR, and TCRdb's table has in-frame clones only and misses some. The repertoire holds around 220,000 clones, with roughly 80% as singletons. The sample was peripheral blood. This receptor was identified in a human donor in a cohort sampled during active COVID-19.

For the CDR3, the DNA is TGTGCCAGCAGTTACAGCCCGGGAGCCAGGGAGACCCAGTACTTC. Protein sequence: CASSYSPGARETQYF. The V gene is TRBV6-6, the J gene TRBJ2-5; perhaps TRBD2 as D (6 bases). The CDR3 length is 15 residues. Germline values: CDR1 MNHNY, CDR2 SVGAGI (reference sequence). V lost 2 bases and J lost 5, with 15 bases in between.